This T cell receptor (beta chain) was recovered during a study of CDR3 diversity in severe acne. Via MiXCR, TCRdb re-called the PCR reads, giving one row per CDR3 protein. The sample contains 97,000 or so distinct CDR3 sequences, about half of which appear only once. The CDR3 totals 16 residues. Germline CDR1 reads SGHDN; CDR2 reads FVKESK. In regard to this clonotype: A read error may produce the germline difference seen at one junction end.

The sequencing input was blood. The source of this sequence is a male donor with acne. J is TRBJ2-5 and V is TRBV14; D might be TRBD2 (6 bases). The CDR3 DNA reads TGTGCCAGTAGCCAAGTAGCGGTGGGGGATCAAGAGACCCAGTACTTC. Its protein product is CASSQVAVGDQETQYF.